This entry concerns a single TCR beta chain. Its target antigen remains unknown. Base quality data are lacking; no much larger clone is found one base away. This record belongs to a study of T cell changes during pregnancy in multiple sclerosis (dated by TCRdb to the late 2010s). For the wider study: The study looked at changes in the T cell repertoire across pregnancy in women with multiple sclerosis.

Receptors were amplified or captured by the immunoSEQ multiplex PCR assay. Here the immuneACCESS table is served through TCRdb, limited to in-frame sequences with V and J called. Missing clones are a known gap in these copies; in checked studies unresolved V genes cover under half, and the rest lacks a known reason. A total of more than 15,000 clones appear in this sample, 87% of them only once. Together, the top ten hold about 13% of the sample. Trimming at the junction amounts to 3 bases on V and 0 bases on J, and the germline ends lie 12 bases apart. The CDR3 covers 15 residues, taking in both the cysteine and the phenylalanine. Kept here is only the CDR3 DNA, which spans 45 bases and is read in frame from base 1. CDR1 SGHVS and CDR2 FQNEAQ are derived from the germline V gene.

This specimen consisted of CD8+ T cells from peripheral blood mononuclear cells, obtained in the third trimester of pregnancy. The chain couples TRBV7-8 to TRBJ2-7; D gene: possibly TRBD1, on 5 matching bases. The TCR originated in a female donor in good health, enrolled as a control in a pregnancy study. The CDR3 in this case is CASSFIRQSSYEQYF. Read as DNA, the sequence is TGTGCCAGCAGCTTTATCCGACAGAGCTCCTACGAGCAGTACTTC. The full variable domain, completed from the reference TRBV7-8 and TRBJ2-7 proteins outside the CDR3, reads GAGVSQSPRYKVAKRGQDVALRCDPISGHVSLFWYQQALGQGPEFLTYFQNEAQLDKSGLPSDRFFAERPEGSVSTLKIQRTQQEDSAVYLCASSFIRQSSYEQYFGPGTRLTVT.